The 9 T cell receptor beta chains given below trace back to one sample, sequenced in a study of identical twins. TCRdb called the 5' RACE reads again in MiXCR, with one record for every CDR3 protein. The repertoire holds more than 600,000 distinct CDR3 sequences, about 20% seen once, with less than 15% in the top ten. The sample was also reused in another study, on T cells expressing NK-cell markers.

Input material: PBMCs. The receptors were gathered from a woman between 18 and 29 years old in good health.

J is TRBJ1-5 and V is TRBV6-5, with D perhaps matching TRBD1 (5 bases). Trimming removed 5 bases at V and 6 bases at J, with 14 bases between. This CDR3 is 14 amino acids long. The germline CDR1 and CDR2 sequences are MNHEY and SVGAGI. The CDR3 DNA reads TGTGCCAGCAGTCACGGGGCGTTTTTTCAGCCCCAGCATTTT. Protein sequence: CASSHGAFFQPQHF.

This clonotype came up a few times. The chain links TRBV11-2 to TRBJ2-1; 9 positions match TRBD1. Germline CDR1 reads SGHAT; CDR2 reads FQNNGV. With 5 bases clipped from V and 5 bases from J, the junction kept 16 bases outside the gene matches. CDR3 length equals 18 residues. Written as DNA, the CDR3 is TGTGCCAGCAGCCCCCAATTCCAACAGGGGGCGCCCCACAATGAGCAGTTCTTC. It codes for CASSPQFQQGAPHNEQFF.

V and J are TRBV20-1 and TRBJ2-7; D unresolved. V lost 0 bases, J lost 3 bases, and 12 bases lay in between. In germline, CDR1 is DFQATT, CDR2 SNEGSKA (reference sequence). There are 14 residues in the CDR3. CDR3 sequence reads: CSARDQAYSYEQYF. In DNA form, the CDR3 reads TGCAGTGCTAGAGATCAGGCCTACAGCTACGAGCAGTACTTC.

This clonotype was observed a few times. The rearrangement links TRBV4-2 to TRBJ1-2; TRBD1 matches 8 bases. Trimming at V came to 3 bases and at J to 2 bases, leaving 5 bases not matched to a gene. Germline V gives CDR1 LGHNA, CDR2 YNFKEQ. The CDR3 consists of 15 residues. The CDR3 bases are TGTGCCAGCAGCCAGGTTGGGGACAGGAACTATGGCTACACCTTC. This sequence encodes CASSQVGDRNYGYTF.

This chain joins TRBV7-9 and TRBJ2-1; TRBD2 aligns across 7 bases. Germline CDR1 reads SEHNR; CDR2 reads FQNEAQ (reference sequence). Trimming removed 5 bases from V and 15 bases from J; junction bases left unmatched: 13. The CDR3 is 13 amino acids. CDR3 loop: CASSTRLALALFF. The CDR3 DNA follows: TGTGCCAGCAGCACCCGACTAGCCCTCGCATTGTTCTTC.

This clonotype came up a few times. V usage is TRBV28 and J usage is TRBJ1-2, with 7 bases fitting TRBD1. This CDR3 spans 15 amino acids. Germline V gene lookup returns CDR1 MDHEN and CDR2 SYDVKM. V gave up 7 bases and J gave up 4 bases; unmatched junction bases: 12. CDR3: CASTIGRGLVYGYTF. The CDR3 DNA is TGTGCCAGCACGATAGGAAGGGGGCTGGTCTATGGCTACACCTTC.

The gene calls are TRBV3-1 and TRBJ2-3; the D is unclear. The V end was cut by 0 bases, the J end by 8 bases, with 18 bases between. This CDR3 comprises 16 residues. The germline CDR1 and CDR2 sequences are LGHDT and YNNKEL (reference sequence). The CDR3 sequence: CASSQEYLQPGGTQYF. In DNA, the CDR3 is TGTGCCAGCAGCCAAGAATACCTTCAGCCCGGCGGTACGCAGTATTTT.

This clonotype has just a few counts. The V and J genes are TRBV29-1 and TRBJ2-1; D gene unclear. Deletions cut 2 bases from V and 5 bases from J, with 10 bases between. Germline V gives CDR1 SQVTM, CDR2 ANQGSEA. CDR3 length: 13 residues. The DNA for the CDR3 is TGCAGCGTTGAAACTATCTTCCACAATGAGCAGTTCTTC. Its protein product is CSVETIFHNEQFF.

This clonotype showed up many times. CDR3 in amino acids: CASSRGTSGTGELFF. The CDR3 DNA follows: TGTGCCAGCAGCCGTGGGACTAGCGGCACCGGGGAGCTGTTTTTT. The chain carries TRBV6-1 and TRBJ2-2, with TRBD2 matching 11 bases. Unmatched junction bases numbered 4, after V lost 6 bases and J lost 4 bases. The germline V gene has CDR1 MNHNS and CDR2 SASEGT. This CDR3 has 15 residues.